This T cell receptor beta chain was captured in a study of blood T cell repertoires in COVID-19. Libraries were prepared by immunoSEQ multiplex PCR; TCRdb keeps only in-frame clonotypes and omits some of them. The sample yields approximately 170,000 clones, around 85% seen once. The CDR3 covers 15 residues. Germline V gives CDR1 SGHAT, CDR2 FQNNGV. V gave up 3 bases and J gave up 0 bases, with 9 bases separating them. This rearrangement joins TRBV11-2 to TRBJ2-1; possible D gene TRBD1, 6 bases. Sequenced: peripheral blood. This sequence was found in a man aged 80 or over with COVID-19, enrolled during active disease. CDR3 region: CASSLTGNSYNEQFF. CDR3 in DNA: TGTGCCAGCAGCTTGACAGGTAACTCCTACAATGAGCAGTTCTTC.